This note documents a single TCR beta chain sequence. This clonotype came up many times. Its recognized antigen is unknown. No quality values exist for individual bases; no much larger clone is one base distant. This entry belongs to a study of blood T cells in healthy people across ages (dated by TCRdb to between 2014 and 2017). Describing the broader study: Template switching captured roughly one uniquely barcoded TCR beta cDNA molecule per two T cells in model experiments. The donors were divided into four age groups: young (average about 16 years), middle-aged (around 41), aged (about 61) and long-lived (about 84). Using deep sequencing normalized with unique cDNA molecular identifiers, the study measured how TCR beta repertoire diversity changes with age. Two additional independent replicas of 1 million unique cDNA reads from the same blood draw were analyzed for two donors (one aged 18 to 30 and one aged 80 or older). Summary of the overall study and its limitations: The long-lived group showed more naive CD4+ T cells, fewer expanded clones and increased TCR diversity than the aged group, suggesting age selection. Donor CMV infection status was unknown, potentially confounding age-related changes in expanded clonotypes. As age increased, observed TCR beta diversity per million T cells dropped in a roughly linear way, and a significant reduction was already evident by age 40. Total diversity estimates from one million sequenced T cells were considered lower bounds and underestimates. Bulk unsorted PBMC profiling prevented conclusive comparison of naive and antigen-experienced compartments. Observed TCR beta diversity correlated strongly with the percentage of naive T cells measured by flow cytometry.

The donors were roughly 39 Caucasian individuals from Russia, aged roughly 6 to 100 years, who were systemically healthy. About 9.8 milliliters of peripheral blood were drawn from each donor into EDTA-treated Vacutainer tubes. Ficoll-Paque density-gradient centrifugation was used to isolate PBMCs, with at least 6.5 million per sample. Total RNA, at least 6 micrograms per sample, was extracted from PBMCs with Trizol reagent. The percentages of naive CD45RAhigh/CD27high T cells were determined by flow cytometry on a PBMC aliquot from every donor. Receptors were amplified or captured by 5' RACE. Data came from an Illumina HiSeq 2500. A second PCR of roughly 7 to 11 cycles was run with a J-beta primer mix and a sample-barcoded 5' primer. A template-switch 5' adaptor carrying 12 random nucleotides introduced a unique molecular identifier onto each TCR beta cDNA molecule. Each sample yielded at least 2.5 million CDR3-containing paired-end reads. First-strand cDNA synthesis was performed from all RNA using the Mint cDNA synthesis kit, with priming by a TRBC-specific oligonucleotide. Following uracil-DNA glycosylase treatment, all cDNA underwent a first 18-cycle PCR with the universal primers M1SS and BC2_uni_R. From the authors' description of their analysis: For normalization, 1 million high-quality reads were randomly selected from each sample, with every read carrying a distinct molecular identifier. Instead of being binned into consensus sequences, reads that shared molecular identifiers were thrown out. MiTCR, with a Q25 quality threshold and the strictest error-elimination algorithm, was used for CDR3 identification, clonotype clustering and error correction. A nonparametric unseen species model using Euler transformation provided a lower-bound estimate of total TCR beta diversity. The public reads were quality trimmed at Q25 with fastp and then assembled into clones with MiXCR by TCRdb, keeping productive beta chains. Duplicate CDR3 protein sequences are folded into a single record with the most common DNA and genes. These V and J calls rely on TCRdb rather than the paper's analysis. The sample table holds approximately 900,000 distinct CDR3 sequences, of which almost 30% were seen once. More than 8.5% of the sample lies in the top ten.

The CDR3 numbers 14 residues from cysteine through phenylalanine. The entry retains the CDR3 DNA only, 42 bases that are in frame from base 1. The junction carries 13 bases between V and J, which are trimmed by 6 bases and 3 bases respectively. As encoded in the germline V gene (reference sequence), CDR1 is LGHDT while CDR2 is YNNKEL. The same data also went into a second study, on T cells of mothers and their children. The second study's paper adds: Nine systemically healthy Caucasian individuals, comprising three mothers and their six children, were included as donors. cDNA synthesis consumed the entire amount of extracted RNA, loaded at approximately 1.5 ug RNA in each 15 ul reaction. Sample barcodes and 2-4 random nucleotides were added via the M1S primer in the second PCR. Over 9.5 million TCR beta CDR3 reads were obtained for each mother, and approximately 2.9 million reads were obtained for each child. Thymic selection similarly shapes TCR recombination output in related and unrelated pairs, with minor effect from inherited differences. Normalized repertoire overlap was always slightly but never significantly higher in related than unrelated mother-child pairs. Persistent microchimeric T cell clones were not detected, at a sensitivity of about 99 clones per million clonotypes. In the study, deep NGS was used to compare the TCR beta repertoires of mothers and children, and features distinguishing related mother-child pairs from unrelated individuals were sought. Mothers averaged around 40 +/- 4 years of age and children averaged around 10 +/- 4 years. After adapter ligation with NEBNext reagents, the libraries were sequenced on Illumina HiSeq 2000 with 100+100 nt paired-end reads. Mother and child libraries were prepared a month apart and sequenced in separate runs to prevent cross-contamination. Between roughly 500,000 and 2,100,000 distinct TCR beta clonotypes were identified per donor. Naive TCR beta clonotypes were estimated from low-frequency clonotypes matched to each donor's FACS-determined naive share, without sorting.

This chain is built from TRBV3-1 and TRBJ2-3; TRBD1 is a weak D gene call, 6 bases matching. This TCR came from a woman in her 40s in good health. The sequencing input was blood. The nucleotide sequence reads TGTGCCAGCAGGAAGACAGGTTATACAGATACGCAGTATTTT. This encodes CASRKTGYTDTQYF.